Below are 28 T cell receptor beta chains sequenced from a single sample in a study of blood T cell repertoires in COVID-19. Sequencing was performed with immunoSEQ multiplex PCR; in TCRdb, only in-frame clones are kept and a portion is missing. The sample lists around 190,000 clones, more than 80% occurring once. The sample consisted of PBMCs or T cells enriched from blood (not recorded which). These receptor sequences come from a man between 40 and 49 years old who had recovered from COVID-19.

The chain couples TRBV25-1 to TRBJ1-6, with TRBD1 matching over 12 bases. J lost 10 bases, V lost 1 base, and 8 bases had no gene match. The CDR3 is made up of 17 amino acids. Per the germline V gene, CDR1 is MGHDK and CDR2 is SYGVNS. CDR3 bases: TGTGCCAGCAGTGAATTCAGGGGACAGGGGGCCTGGTCACCCCTCCACTTT. As protein: CASSEFRGQGAWSPLHF.

The chain carries TRBV7-6 and TRBJ2-2; 10 nucleotides line up with TRBD2. The CDR3 totals 15 residues. J gave up 5 bases and V 1 base, and 1 base lay outside the gene matches. From germline, CDR1 is SGHVS and CDR2 FNYEAQ. CDR3 in amino acids: CASSLGAGGTGELFF. The CDR3 DNA follows: TGTGCCAGCAGCTTAGGAGCGGGAGGGACCGGGGAGCTGTTTTTT. The variable domain in full, with the rest retrieved from reference TRBV7-6 and TRBJ2-2, is GAGVSQSPRYKVTKRGQDVALRCDPISGHVSLYWYRQALGQGPEFLTYFNYEAQQDKSGLPNDRFSAERPEGSISTLTIQRTEQRDSAMYRCASSLGAGGTGELFFGEGSRLTVL.

This chain links TRBV19 with TRBJ2-7; 8 nucleotides align to TRBD1. In germline, CDR1 is LNHDA, CDR2 SQIVND (reference sequence). This CDR3 contains 14 residues. The V gene end was trimmed by 1 base and the J gene end by 6 bases; junction bases not matched to a gene: 5. The CDR3 sequence is CASSIGNRGSEQYF. DNA of the CDR3: TGTGCCAGTAGTATAGGGAACAGGGGGTCCGAGCAGTACTTC.

The chain is built from TRBV5-1 and TRBJ1-3; D gene ambiguous. The V end was cut by 0 bases, the J end by 1 base, with 8 bases between. The germline V gene has CDR1 SGHRS and CDR2 YFSETQ. There are 15 residues in the CDR3. CDR3 DNA: TGCGCCAGCAGCTTGGCCGCTATTTCTGGAAACACCATATATTTT. Its translation is CASSLAAISGNTIYF.

This clone was seen only a few times. The rearrangement joins TRBV29-1 to TRBJ1-4; TRBD1 is a possible D gene (6 bases). Germline CDR1 reads SQVTM; CDR2 reads ANQGSEA. The CDR3 is 16 residues long. V was pared by 1 base and J by 2 bases, with 14 bases between. The CDR3 spells CSVEAQGGGTNEKLFF. In nucleotides, the CDR3 is TGCAGCGTTGAAGCCCAGGGAGGGGGGACTAATGAAAAACTGTTTTTT.

This chain uses TRBV5-4 with TRBJ2-5; tentative D call: TRBD2 (6 bases). CDR1 is SGHNT, CDR2 YYREEE, per germline (reference sequence). The CDR3 loop spans 14 amino acids. V was trimmed by 0 bases and J by 5 bases, leaving 11 bases between them. CDR3 protein: CASSLDSGRETQYF. CDR3 sequence (DNA): TGTGCCAGCAGCTTGGATTCTGGGAGGGAGACCCAGTACTTC.

This chain joins TRBV7-9 and TRBJ2-7; perhaps TRBD1 as D (6 bases). This CDR3 has 16 amino acids. Trimming cost V 0 bases and J 5 bases, with 17 bases left between them. CDR1 and CDR2 (germline): SEHNR, FQNEAQ (reference sequence). CDR3 sequence reads: CASSLASPRGFDEQYF. The CDR3 region has the DNA TGTGCCAGCAGCTTAGCGTCTCCTAGGGGGTTCGACGAGCAGTACTTC. The full variable domain, its missing parts supplied by reference TRBV7-9 and TRBJ2-7, is DTGVSQNPRHKITKRGQNVTFRCDPISEHNRLYWYRQTLGQGPEFLTYFQNEAQLEKSRLLSDRFSAERPKGSFSTLEIQRTEQGDSAMYLCASSLASPRGFDEQYFGPGTRLTVT.

The V call is TRBV13, the J call TRBJ2-3; 10 nucleotides match TRBD2. Unmatched junction bases numbered 16, after V lost 1 base and J lost 9 bases. CDR1 is PRHDT, CDR2 FYEKMQ, per germline (reference sequence). The CDR3 extends over 18 amino acids. CDR3 loop: CASSLVTSGVASGRTQYF. CDR3 nucleotide sequence: TGTGCCAGCAGCTTAGTAACTAGCGGGGTCGCCTCCGGGAGGACGCAGTATTTT.

In its sample, this clone was seen a few times. The V call is TRBV18, the J call TRBJ2-1; 14 positions agree with TRBD2. The V segment lost 4 bases and the J segment 9 bases; nucleotides outside the gene matches: 5. Per germline, CDR1 KGHSH and CDR2 LQKENI. The CDR3 has 15 amino acids. The CDR3 nucleotides are TGTGCCAGCTCACGGGGACTAGCGGGAGATGGTGAGCAGTTCTTC. Its translation: CASSRGLAGDGEQFF. Together with reference TRBV18 and TRBJ2-1, the CDR3 gives the full variable domain: NAGVMQNPRHLVRRRGQEARLRCSPMKGHSHVYWYRQLPEEGLKFMVYLQKENIIDESGMPKERFSAEFPKEGPSILRIQQVVRGDSAAYFCASSRGLAGDGEQFFGPGTRLTVL.

The chain employs TRBV2 and TRBJ1-5, with TRBD1 as a possible D gene (6 bases). Deletions cut 3 bases from V and 6 bases from J, with 15 bases between. Germline lookup yields CDR1 SNHLY and CDR2 FYNNEI. The CDR3 is 15 residues long. The CDR3 loop is CASSDESGVVQPQHF. Written as DNA, the CDR3 is TGTGCCAGCAGTGACGAATCAGGGGTGGTTCAGCCCCAGCATTTT.

This clone showed up just once. The V gene is TRBV4-1, the J gene TRBJ1-2, with 7 bases identical to TRBD1. This CDR3 contains 16 residues. Losses at the gene ends were 0 bases for V and 0 bases for J; bases not matched to a gene: 4. Germline V gives CDR1 MGHRA, CDR2 YSYEKL. The CDR3 loop is CASSQDRTGTNYGYTF. CDR3 nucleotides: TGCGCCAGCAGCCAAGATCGGACAGGAACTAACTATGGCTACACCTTC.

V gene TRBV2 combines with J gene TRBJ1-6; D is unresolved. CDR3 length: 12 residues. Trimming removed 7 bases at V and 3 bases at J, with 4 bases between. Germline V lookup: CDR1 SNHLY, CDR2 FYNNEI. The CDR3 nucleotides read TGTGCCAGCACGGGCTATAATTCACCCCTCCACTTT. This encodes CASTGYNSPLHF.

The gene calls are TRBV30 and TRBJ1-1, with unresolved D. Per germline, CDR1 GTSNPN and CDR2 SVGIG (reference sequence). Trimming took 3 bases from V and 5 from J, leaving 7 bases between them. This CDR3 spans 11 amino acids. The CDR3 loop reads CAWRERTEAFF. As DNA, the CDR3 is TGTGCCTGGAGAGAGAGGACTGAAGCTTTCTTT.

Only a few counts were recorded for this clone. The V and J genes are TRBV18 and TRBJ1-1; possible D gene TRBD1, 6 bases. V dropped 3 bases and J dropped 6 bases, with 11 bases sitting between them. The CDR3 contains 13 residues. In germline, CDR1 is KGHSH, CDR2 LQKENI. CDR3 coding DNA: TGTGCCAGCTCACCCGGACAGCAATCTGAAGCTTTCTTT. Its protein product is CASSPGQQSEAFF.

J is TRBJ2-7 and V is TRBV11-2; the match to TRBD1 covers 8 bases. Germline V gene data show CDR1 as SGHAT and CDR2 as FQNNGV. The CDR3 covers 18 residues. V shed 4 bases and J 1 base; nucleotides not matched to a gene: 15. DNA of the CDR3: TGTGCCAGCAGCTCCCGATTCCCGGGGACAGGCACATCCTACGAGCAGTACTTC. Protein sequence: CASSSRFPGTGTSYEQYF.

This clone was seen just once. V and J are TRBV7-9 and TRBJ1-1; 9 bases fit TRBD1. The CDR3 covers 16 residues. Trimming at V came to 5 bases and at J to 5 bases, leaving 12 bases not matched to a gene. The germline gives CDR1 SEHNR, CDR2 FQNEAQ (reference sequence). CDR3 in amino acids: CASSDRKTGGGTEAFF. As DNA, the CDR3 is TGTGCCAGCAGCGATAGAAAGACAGGGGGTGGAACTGAAGCTTTCTTT.

This clone was counted a few times. The chain joins TRBV29-1 to TRBJ1-4, with D possibly matching TRBD1 (6 bases). The CDR3 is 13 amino acids. Trimming removed 4 bases from V and 5 bases from J, with 11 bases in between. In germline, CDR1 is SQVTM, CDR2 ANQGSEA. CDR3 nucleotides: TGCAGCGTTGTGAGGGGGATCAATGAAAAACTGTTTTTT. Encoded protein: CSVVRGINEKLFF.

This chain uses TRBV5-1 with TRBJ2-3; D is unresolved. Per germline, CDR1 SGHRS and CDR2 YFSETQ. This CDR3 has 15 residues. V was pared by 0 bases and J by 2 bases, with 10 bases between. CDR3 amino acids: CASSLGGTVTDTQYF. The CDR3 DNA follows: TGCGCCAGCAGCTTGGGTGGTACGGTCACAGATACGCAGTATTTT.

The V and J genes are TRBV29-1 and TRBJ1-1; 8 bases fit TRBD1. The germline gives CDR1 SQVTM, CDR2 ANQGSEA. This CDR3 has 13 amino acids. V was clipped by 4 bases and J by 4 bases; unmatched bases: 5. The CDR3 sequence is CSVAHRGGTEAFF. The CDR3 DNA sequence: TGCAGCGTTGCCCACAGGGGGGGCACTGAAGCTTTCTTT.

The J gene is TRBJ1-1, the V gene TRBV7-9, with D perhaps matching TRBD1 (6 bases). This CDR3 spans 13 amino acids. Trimming cost V 6 bases and J 4 bases, with 12 bases left between them. CDR1 is SEHNR, CDR2 FQNEAQ, per germline (reference sequence). The CDR3 is CASRIGDTTEAFF. CDR3 nucleotides: TGTGCCAGCAGAATAGGGGACACCACTGAAGCTTTCTTT.

This clone has just one count. V and J are TRBV19 and TRBJ2-2; 11 nucleotides agree with TRBD2. CDR1 and CDR2 (germline): LNHDA, SQIVND (reference sequence). The length of the CDR3 is 16 residues. V shed 4 bases and J 3 bases; nucleotides not matched to a gene: 4. The CDR3 reads CASSTTSGSYTGELFF. CDR3 nucleotides: TGTGCCAGTAGTACAACTAGCGGGAGCTACACCGGGGAGCTGTTTTTT.

This clone was found many times. The CDR3 sequence is CASSFDRGLKGYTF. CDR3 coding DNA: TGCGCCAGCAGCTTCGACAGGGGATTGAAGGGCTACACCTTC. This chain uses TRBV5-1 with TRBJ1-2, with 8 bases identical to TRBD1. Germline trimming cut 2 bases from V and 8 bases from J; bases unmatched to any gene: 8. Germline CDR1 and CDR2: SGHRS and YFSETQ. The CDR3 extends over 14 amino acids.

The J gene is TRBJ2-7, the V gene TRBV5-1; perhaps TRBD1 as D (6 bases). Germline CDR1 and CDR2: SGHRS and YFSETQ. This CDR3 is built from 14 residues. Trimming shortened V by 3 bases and J by 7 bases, and 17 bases separated the two germline ends. The CDR3 DNA follows: TGCGCCAGCAGCTCCAGCGCCGGGACACCTGAGCAGTACTTC. Protein product: CASSSSAGTPEQYF. The whole variable domain, filled in from reference TRBV5-1 and TRBJ2-7, reads KAGVTQTPRYLIKTRGQQVTLSCSPISGHRSVSWYQQTPGQGLQFLFEYFSETQRNKGNFPGRFSGRQFSNSRSEMNVSTLELGDSALYLCASSSSAGTPEQYFGPGTRLTVT.

The gene calls are TRBV4-2 and TRBJ2-3, with D perhaps matching TRBD2 (6 bases). The V and J ends lost 0 bases and 2 bases respectively, with 12 bases between them. The germline V gene encodes CDR1 LGHNA and CDR2 YNFKEQ. This CDR3 has 16 residues. The CDR3 is CASSQDRSGPTDTQYF. The CDR3 DNA reads TGTGCCAGCAGCCAAGATCGTAGCGGCCCCACAGATACGCAGTATTTT.

J is TRBJ2-1 and V is TRBV10-1; 9 positions match TRBD2. Germline V gene data show CDR1 as WNHNN and CDR2 as SYGVQD (reference sequence). CDR3 length: 15 amino acids. V shed 3 bases, J shed 5 bases, and the junction held 5 bases outside the gene matches. This CDR3 reads CASSDRLAGNNEQFF. DNA for the CDR3: TGCGCCAGCAGTGATAGGCTAGCGGGAAACAATGAGCAGTTCTTC.

The count of this clone is one. The chain combines TRBV6-4 with TRBJ2-3; 7 bases align to TRBD1. CDR1 and CDR2 (germline): MRHNA, SNTAGT. The CDR3 sequence is 13 residues long. Germline trimming cut 6 bases from V and 3 bases from J; bases unmatched to any gene: 3. The CDR3 DNA reads as TGTGCCAGCAGAGGGACAGCTACAGATACGCAGTATTTT. It translates to CASRGTATDTQYF.

This rearrangement joins TRBV10-3 to TRBJ2-6; 11 bases map to TRBD2. Trimming cost V 2 bases and J 4 bases; bases outside gene matches: 25. CDR3 length equals 24 residues. Germline V gene data show CDR1 as ENHRY and CDR2 as SYGVKD. Written as DNA, the CDR3 is TGTGCCATCAGTGAGAGGACCGCCCCGGGACTAGCGGCGCCCGAAGGGGTGGGGGCCAACGTCCTGACTTTC. Its translation: CAISERTAPGLAAPEGVGANVLTF.

The V gene is TRBV28, the J gene TRBJ2-3, with D unresolved. V was trimmed by 5 bases and J by 9 bases, leaving 12 bases between them. Germline CDR1 and CDR2: MDHEN and SYDVKM. The CDR3 has 12 residues. CDR3 nucleotide sequence: TGTGCCAGCAGTCTGGTCGGGTCAACGCAGTATTTT. Its protein is CASSLVGSTQYF.